These 17 T cell receptor beta chains share one sample of origin, sequenced in a study of cytomegalovirus exposure and HLA in healthy donors (TCRdb year 2017). Library prep was done by the immunoSEQ multiplex PCR assay. For the multiplex PCR, a mixture combining 60 forward primers for TCR Vbeta segments and 13 reverse primers for TCR Jbeta segments was used. TCRdb retrieved this table from immuneACCESS and kept in-frame rearrangements only. Not all clones are present; in checked studies, unresolved V genes account for under half, and no reason is known for the remainder. The sample table lists roughly 190,000 clones, about four fifths of them with a count of one. Roughly 1.5% of the sample rests with the top ten. Sequenced material: PBMCs. These receptors all stem from a woman aged 18-35 years in good health and CMV-seronegative.

The V gene is TRBV6-1, the J gene TRBJ1-5; a weak D match, TRBD1 (5 bases). Trimming removed 3 bases at V and 7 bases at J, with 13 bases between. CDR3 size: 14 residues. CDR1 is MNHNS, CDR2 SASEGT, per germline. CDR3: CASSESGGSQPQHF. The DNA for the CDR3 is TGTGCCAGCAGTGAGTCGGGGGGTAGCCAGCCCCAGCATTTT.

This chain uses TRBV5-1 with TRBJ2-3, with D perhaps matching TRBD2 (5 bases). Per germline, CDR1 SGHRS and CDR2 YFSETQ. V gave up 4 bases and J gave up 2 bases, with 14 bases separating them. The CDR3 runs 15 residues. The chain's CDR3 is CASSHGGGTTDTQYF. CDR3 bases: TGCGCCAGCAGCCATGGAGGCGGAACCACAGATACGCAGTATTTT.

As DNA, the CDR3 is TGCGCCAGCAGCTGGACCAGACAGGGACAAGGCGGGGAGCTGTTTTTT. Amino acids: CASSWTRQGQGGELFF. The chain is built from TRBV5-1 and TRBJ2-2; 7 positions match TRBD1. V trimming: 3 bases; J trimming: 7 bases; junction bases outside the gene matches: 12. This CDR3 spans 16 amino acids. Per the germline V gene, CDR1 is SGHRS and CDR2 is YFSETQ. The full variable domain, its missing parts supplied by reference TRBV5-1 and TRBJ2-2, is KAGVTQTPRYLIKTRGQQVTLSCSPISGHRSVSWYQQTPGQGLQFLFEYFSETQRNKGNFPGRFSGRQFSNSRSEMNVSTLELGDSALYLCASSWTRQGQGGELFFGEGSRLTVL.

The CDR3 is CASSLSPDRGRAKNIQYF. CDR3 in DNA: TGTGCCAGCAGTTTATCACCAGACAGGGGAAGGGCCAAAAACATTCAGTACTTC. The gene calls are TRBV27 and TRBJ2-4; 8 bases fit TRBD1. The CDR3 covers 18 residues. The J segment lost 1 base and the V segment lost 0 bases, leaving 8 bases of the junction unmatched. CDR1 is MNHEY and CDR2 is SMNVEV in the germline V gene (reference sequence).

V is TRBV21-1 and J is TRBJ2-7; the D call of TRBD2 is as the table states it, not checked on the DNA. TRBV21-1 is classified as a pseudogene. The CDR3 is made up of 13 amino acids. CDR3 DNA: TGTGCCAGCAGCAAAGGGGGAGTCTACGAGCAGTACGTC. Translating gives CASSKGGVYEQYV.

This chain connects TRBV10-2 to TRBJ2-1; 9 nucleotides agree with TRBD2. Germline V lookup: CDR1 WSHSY, CDR2 SAAADI. This CDR3 has 13 amino acids. V dropped 6 bases and J dropped 7; count of bases not matched to a gene: 4. CDR3 nucleotides: TGCGCCAGCAGGAGACTAGCGGATAATGAGCAGTTCTTC. It is translated as CASRRLADNEQFF.

V and J are TRBV5-6 and TRBJ2-7; D might be TRBD1 (6 bases). The CDR3 covers 13 residues. The germline CDR1 and CDR2 sequences are SGHDT and YYEEEE. The V and J ends lost 1 base and 3 bases respectively, with 8 bases between them. The CDR3 protein is CASSLFRGYEQYV. CDR3 in DNA: TGTGCCAGCAGCTTGTTCAGGGGCTACGAGCAGTACGTC.

This chain links TRBV11-2 with TRBJ2-5; maybe TRBD1 (5 bases). This CDR3 is built from 15 residues. CDR1 is SGHAT, CDR2 FQNNGV, per germline. Deletions cut 2 bases from V and 2 bases from J, with 12 bases between. DNA for the CDR3: TGTGCCAGCAGCTTACAGGGAAAGCTTCAAGAGACCCAGTACTTC. This translates into CASSLQGKLQETQYF.

This clone was observed a few times. The J gene is TRBJ1-2, the V gene TRBV5-1; no definite D call. The V and J ends lost 2 bases and 6 bases respectively, with 11 bases between them. Germline V CDR1 and CDR2: SGHRS, YFSETQ. The CDR3 runs to 13 residues. The DNA of the CDR3 is TGCGCCAGCAGCTTTAGTGGTAGCGATGGCTACACCTTC. The encoded protein is CASSFSGSDGYTF.

J is TRBJ2-1 and V is TRBV9; 7 bases match TRBD1. V lost 0 bases, J lost 10 bases, and 1 base stayed unmatched. Germline loops: CDR1 SGDLS, CDR2 YYNGEE. The CDR3 contains 12 residues. CDR3: CASSVVDREQFF. Written as DNA, the CDR3 is TGTGCCAGCAGCGTAGTGGACAGGGAGCAGTTCTTC.

With regard to this clone: Other DNA sequences of this sample code for an identical CDR3. The rearrangement links TRBV7-9 to TRBJ2-1; weak D call: TRBD1 (6 bases). Trimming cost V 1 base and J 6 bases, with 10 bases left between them. This CDR3 is built from 14 residues. The germline V gene encodes CDR1 SEHNR and CDR2 FQNEAQ (reference sequence). The chain's CDR3 is CASSLEDRPNEQFF. The CDR3 DNA sequence: TGTGCCAGCAGCTTAGAAGACAGGCCCAATGAGCAGTTCTTC.

The chain is built from TRBV14 and TRBJ2-1; 7 bases fit TRBD2. CDR3 length: 17 amino acids. CDR1 and CDR2 from the germline V gene are SGHDN and FVKESK. V was pared by 0 bases and J by 3 bases, with 8 bases of the junction left unmatched. CDR3: CASSQEAYVAGYNEQFF. CDR3 bases: TGTGCCAGCAGCCAAGAGGCGTACGTAGCGGGCTACAATGAGCAGTTCTTC.

The chain recombines TRBV10-2 with TRBJ1-1, with unresolved D. Germline V gene sequence: CDR1 WSHSY, CDR2 SAAADI. V shed 2 bases and J shed 4 bases, with 8 bases lying between them. This CDR3 has 13 residues. The CDR3 DNA reads TGCGCCAGCAGTGAGGATCCAGGCACTGAAGCTTTCTTT. Translated: CASSEDPGTEAFF.

This chain joins TRBV15 and TRBJ2-7, with unresolved D. Germline V gene data show CDR1 as LNHNV and CDR2 as YYDKDF (reference sequence). Trimming removed 0 bases at V and 0 bases at J, with 6 bases between. The length of the CDR3 is 14 residues. Written as DNA, the CDR3 is TGTGCCACCAGCAGAGATCACAGCTCCTACGAGCAGTACTTC. Translation: CATSRDHSSYEQYF.

This clone was seen a single time. The chain uses TRBV15 and TRBJ1-2; D remains unclear. Trimming removed 1 base from V and 0 bases from J, with 9 bases in between. CDR1 is LNHNV, CDR2 YYDKDF, per germline (reference sequence). The CDR3 runs 15 residues. CDR3 loop: CATSRGGYSNYGYTF. The CDR3 nucleotides read TGTGCCACCAGCAGAGGCGGGTACTCTAACTATGGCTACACCTTC.

The chain recombines TRBV10-1 with TRBJ2-5; 9 bases agree with TRBD1. CDR3 size: 13 residues. CDR1 and CDR2 (germline): WNHNN, SYGVQD (reference sequence). V shed 8 bases and J 6 bases; nucleotides not matched to a gene: 7. The CDR3 nucleotides are TGCGCCAGCGGCAGACAGGGGGAGAAGACCCAGTACTTC. As protein: CASGRQGEKTQYF.

The genes are TRBV7-6 and TRBJ2-1; no clear D gene. Trimming pared 1 base from V and 6 bases from J, leaving 13 bases between. The CDR3 covers 15 residues. In germline, CDR1 is SGHVS, CDR2 FNYEAQ. The CDR3: CASSLVEAGPNEQFF. The CDR3 DNA sequence: TGTGCCAGCAGCTTAGTTGAGGCTGGCCCCAATGAGCAGTTCTTC.